This T cell receptor beta chain originates from a study of molecular identifiers for immune sequencing clone quantification. From germline, CDR1 is SGHDN and CDR2 FVKESK. CDR3 length equals 17 residues. The V end was cut by 2 bases, the J end by 3 bases, with 18 bases between. MiXCR, run by TCRdb on the PCR reads, gives a single entry per CDR3 protein. The sample has more than 300,000 distinct CDR3 sequences; around 21% are singletons. This clonotype was observed a few times. The receptor's source is a human donor in good health. Some libraries in this study had Jurkat cell RNA spiked in. Material for sequencing was naive CD8+ T cells from blood, with Jurkat cell RNA spiked in. As to subset: FACS-sorted CD8+CD4-CCR7+CD45RA+ naive T cells. The V call is TRBV14, the J call TRBJ2-3, with a weak D call TRBD1 (5 bases). CDR3 region: CASSQIPNLGQTDTQYF. CDR3 DNA: TGTGCCAGCAGCCAAATACCCAACTTGGGGCAAACAGATACGCAGTATTTT.